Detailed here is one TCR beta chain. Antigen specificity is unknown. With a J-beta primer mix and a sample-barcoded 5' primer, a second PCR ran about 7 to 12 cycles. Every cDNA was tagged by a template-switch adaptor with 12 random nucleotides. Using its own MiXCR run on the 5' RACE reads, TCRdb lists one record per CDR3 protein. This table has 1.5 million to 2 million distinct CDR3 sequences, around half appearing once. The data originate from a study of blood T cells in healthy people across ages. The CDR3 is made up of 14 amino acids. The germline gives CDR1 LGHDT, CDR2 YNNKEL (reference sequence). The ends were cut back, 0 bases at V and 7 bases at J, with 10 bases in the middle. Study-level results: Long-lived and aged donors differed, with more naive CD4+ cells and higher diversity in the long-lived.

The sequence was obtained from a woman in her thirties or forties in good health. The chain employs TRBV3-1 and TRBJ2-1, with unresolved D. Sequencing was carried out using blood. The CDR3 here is CASSQDWALNEQFF. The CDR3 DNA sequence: TGTGCCAGCAGCCAAGATTGGGCCCTTAATGAGCAGTTCTTC.